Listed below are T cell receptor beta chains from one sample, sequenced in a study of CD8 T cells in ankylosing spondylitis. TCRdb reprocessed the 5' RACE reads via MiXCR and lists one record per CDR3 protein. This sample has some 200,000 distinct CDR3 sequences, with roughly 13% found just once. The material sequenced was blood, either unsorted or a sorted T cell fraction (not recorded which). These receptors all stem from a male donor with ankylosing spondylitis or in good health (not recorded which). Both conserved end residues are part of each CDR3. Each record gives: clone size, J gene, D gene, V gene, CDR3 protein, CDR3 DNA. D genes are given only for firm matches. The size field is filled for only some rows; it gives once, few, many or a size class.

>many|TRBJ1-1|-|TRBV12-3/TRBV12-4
CASSLAAGRVTEAFF
TGTGCCAGCAGTTTAGCGGCGGGGAGGGTTACTGAAGCTTTCTTT
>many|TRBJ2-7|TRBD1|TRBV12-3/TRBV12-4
CASSLGTGGEQYF
TGTGCCAGCAGTTTGGGGACAGGTGGTGAGCAGTACTTC
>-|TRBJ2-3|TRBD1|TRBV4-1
CASSYRQGASDTQYF
TGCGCCAGCAGCTATAGACAGGGGGCCTCGGATACGCAGTATTTT
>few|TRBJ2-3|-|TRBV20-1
CSASPGDTQYF
TGCAGTGCTAGCCCGGGAGATACGCAGTATTTT
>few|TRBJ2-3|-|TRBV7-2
CASSLISTDTQYF
TGTGCCAGCAGCTTAATTAGCACAGATACGCAGTATTTT
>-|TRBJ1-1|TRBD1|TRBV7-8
CASSTDRGGTEAFF
TGTGCCAGCAGCACCGACAGGGGCGGCACTGAAGCTTTCTTT
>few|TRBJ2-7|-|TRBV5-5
CASSFGYSYEQYF
TGTGCCAGCAGCTTCGGCTACTCCTACGAGCAGTACTTC
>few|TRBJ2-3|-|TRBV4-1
CASSSSTETSTDTQYF
TGCGCCAGCAGCTCCTCAACTGAGACTAGCACAGATACGCAGTATTTT
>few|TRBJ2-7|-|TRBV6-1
CASSEMAFTTYEQYF
TGTGCCAGCAGTGAAATGGCTTTTACCACCTACGAGCAGTACTTC
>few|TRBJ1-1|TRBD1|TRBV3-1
CASSRTKQGRTEAFF
TGTGCCAGCAGCAGGACAAAACAGGGGCGAACTGAAGCTTTCTTT
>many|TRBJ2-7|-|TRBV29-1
CSVESGGAYEQYF
TGCAGCGTTGAGTCGGGCGGCGCCTACGAGCAGTACTTC
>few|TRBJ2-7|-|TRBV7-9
CASTPGGVYEQYF
TGTGCCAGCACCCCAGGAGGGGTCTACGAGCAGTACTTC
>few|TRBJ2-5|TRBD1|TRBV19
CASSAFSDRGETQYF
TGTGCCAGTAGTGCCTTTTCGGACAGGGGGGAGACCCAGTACTTC
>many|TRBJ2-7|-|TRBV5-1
CASSETGNYEQYF
TGCGCCAGCAGCGAGACAGGCAACTACGAGCAGTACTTC
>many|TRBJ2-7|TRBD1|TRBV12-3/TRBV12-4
CASNSGGYEQYF
TGTGCCAGTAACTCAGGGGGATACGAGCAGTACTTC
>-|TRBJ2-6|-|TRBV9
CASSMSLDGGANVLTF
TGTGCCAGCAGCATGAGCCTTGATGGAGGGGCCAACGTCCTGACTTTC
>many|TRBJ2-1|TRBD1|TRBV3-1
CASSLQGDYNEQFF
TGTGCCAGCAGCCTACAGGGGGACTACAATGAGCAGTTCTTC
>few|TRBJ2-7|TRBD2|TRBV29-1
CSVFGLAGVYEQYF
TGCAGCGTTTTCGGACTAGCGGGAGTCTACGAGCAGTACTTC
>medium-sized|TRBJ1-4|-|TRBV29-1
CSVVTGLAGEKLFF
TGCAGCGTTGTAACAGGGCTGGCTGGTGAAAAACTGTTTTTT
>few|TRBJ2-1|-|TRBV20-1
CSARVENEQFF
TGCAGTGCTAGAGTTGAGAATGAGCAGTTCTTC
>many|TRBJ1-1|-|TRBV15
CATSRDLNTEAFF
TGTGCCACCAGCAGAGATCTGAACACTGAAGCTTTCTTT
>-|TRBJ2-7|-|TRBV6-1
CASREGSSYEQYF
TGTGCCAGCAGGGAGGGATCCTCCTACGAGCAGTACTTC
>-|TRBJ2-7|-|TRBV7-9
CASGGGAAEQYF
TGTGCCAGCGGAGGGGGGGCGGCGGAGCAGTACTTC
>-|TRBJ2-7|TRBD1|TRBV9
CASSPGTALYEQYF
TGTGCCAGCAGCCCCGGGACAGCGCTCTACGAGCAGTACTTC
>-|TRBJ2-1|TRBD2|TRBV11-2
CASSLELAGLYNEQFF
TGTGCCAGCAGCTTAGAGCTAGCGGGCCTTTACAATGAGCAGTTCTTC
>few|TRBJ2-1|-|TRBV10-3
CAIRGDGGGEQFF
TGTGCCATCAGGGGCGACGGGGGAGGTGAGCAGTTCTTC
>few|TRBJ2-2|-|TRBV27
CASRIGLVNTGELFF
TGTGCCAGCAGAATCGGACTGGTGAACACCGGGGAGCTGTTTTTT
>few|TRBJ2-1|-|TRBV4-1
CASSQSWGEGYNEQFF
TGCGCCAGCAGCCAATCATGGGGTGAGGGCTACAATGAGCAGTTCTTC
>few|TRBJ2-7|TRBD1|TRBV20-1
CSARDDRVYEQYF
TGCAGTGCTAGAGACGACAGGGTCTACGAGCAGTACTTC
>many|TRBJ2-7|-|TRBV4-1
CASSQGGGTYEQYF
TGCGCCAGCAGCCAAGGGGGAGGAACCTACGAGCAGTACTTC
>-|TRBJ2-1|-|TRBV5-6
CASSLVGVDEQFF
TGTGCCAGCAGCTTGGTTGGGGTCGATGAGCAGTTCTTC